The 14 T cell receptor beta chains below were found in one sample sequenced in a study of cytomegalovirus exposure and HLA in healthy donors. The data were produced by immunoSEQ multiplex PCR, yet TCRdb's version contains in-frame clones alone and is incomplete. The table has about 180,000 clones, around 85% seen once; the top ten hold about 17%. Sequenced sample: PBMCs. All receptors come from a man younger than 35 in good health and CMV-seropositive.

The V and J genes are TRBV10-2 and TRBJ2-2; the match to TRBD2 covers 11 bases. CDR1 is WSHSY, CDR2 SAAADI, per germline. Losses at the gene ends were 6 bases for V and 5 bases for J; bases not matched to a gene: 5. There are 15 residues in the CDR3. The CDR3 DNA follows: TGCGCCAGCAGAGTAGCGGGGGGGGGTACCGGGGAGCTGTTTTTT. It encodes CASRVAGGGTGELFF.

V and J are TRBV5-1 and TRBJ2-1; perhaps TRBD2 as D (6 bases). V dropped 5 bases and J dropped 6 bases, with 12 bases sitting between them. The CDR3 length is 13 residues. Per the germline V gene, CDR1 is SGHRS and CDR2 is YFSETQ. In DNA form, the CDR3 reads TGCGCCAGCAGAGAGGGAGGCTCCAATGAGCAGTTCTTC. Encoded protein: CASREGGSNEQFF. The full variable domain, rest sourced from reference TRBV5-1 and TRBJ2-1, is KAGVTQTPRYLIKTRGQQVTLSCSPISGHRSVSWYQQTPGQGLQFLFEYFSETQRNKGNFPGRFSGRQFSNSRSEMNVSTLELGDSALYLCASREGGSNEQFFGPGTRLTVL.

The chain recombines TRBV18 with TRBJ2-1; 11 bases fit TRBD2. This CDR3 has 17 amino acids. The ends lost 3 bases at V and 0 bases at J; junction bases unmatched: 4. Per the germline V gene, CDR1 is KGHSH and CDR2 is LQKENI. The chain's CDR3 is CASSPSSGRLSYNEQFF. The CDR3, as DNA: TGTGCCAGCTCACCTTCTAGCGGGAGGCTCTCCTACAATGAGCAGTTCTTC. The complete variable domain, with remaining parts taken from reference TRBV18 and TRBJ2-1, reads NAGVMQNPRHLVRRRGQEARLRCSPMKGHSHVYWYRQLPEEGLKFMVYLQKENIIDESGMPKERFSAEFPKEGPSILRIQQVVRGDSAAYFCASSPSSGRLSYNEQFFGPGTRLTVL.

Only a few counts were recorded for this clone. The chain employs TRBV19 and TRBJ1-2, with D perhaps matching TRBD1 (5 bases). The length of the CDR3 is 12 residues. V shed 3 bases and J shed 9 bases, with 11 bases lying between them. From germline, CDR1 is LNHDA and CDR2 SQIVND (reference sequence). CDR3: CASSMDQGRYTF. The CDR3 nucleotides read TGTGCCAGTAGTATGGATCAGGGCCGCTACACCTTC.

There are a few counts of this clone. The chain combines TRBV18 with TRBJ2-7; 9 nucleotides agree with TRBD1. CDR1 and CDR2 (germline): KGHSH, LQKENI. The CDR3 spans 13 residues. The J segment lost 4 bases and the V segment lost 4 bases, leaving 2 bases of the junction unmatched. CDR3 protein: CASSLGTGYEQYF. DNA for the CDR3: TGTGCCAGCTCACTAGGGACAGGGTACGAGCAGTACTTC. The whole variable domain, filled in from reference TRBV18 and TRBJ2-7, reads NAGVMQNPRHLVRRRGQEARLRCSPMKGHSHVYWYRQLPEEGLKFMVYLQKENIIDESGMPKERFSAEFPKEGPSILRIQQVVRGDSAAYFCASSLGTGYEQYFGPGTRLTVT.

The V call is TRBV5-1, the J call TRBJ1-5; D uncertain. Germline CDR1 and CDR2: SGHRS and YFSETQ. There are 15 residues in the CDR3. V was clipped by 1 base and J by 2 bases, with 10 bases between them. Written as DNA, the CDR3 is TGCGCCAGCAGCTTGTCGCCCGGGGGCAATCAGCCCCAGCATTTT. As protein: CASSLSPGGNQPQHF.

The chain joins TRBV18 to TRBJ1-1; 11 bases fit TRBD1. Trimming took 3 bases from V and 1 from J; bases not matched to a gene: 4. The CDR3 is 16 residues long. Germline V CDR1 and CDR2: KGHSH, LQKENI. The CDR3 sequence is CASSPPGQGENTEAFF. Here the CDR3 DNA reads TGTGCCAGCTCACCCCCGGGACAGGGGGAGAACACTGAAGCTTTCTTT.

V gene TRBV6-5 combines with J gene TRBJ1-2, with a weak D call TRBD1 (5 bases). This CDR3 contains 13 residues. Germline CDR1 is MNHEY and CDR2 is SVGAGI. V lost 5 bases and J lost 2, with 9 bases in between. CDR3 loop: CASSGRTNYGYTF. The DNA for the CDR3 is TGTGCCAGCAGTGGACGGACAAACTATGGCTACACCTTC.

The V call is TRBV9, the J call TRBJ1-1, with D hard to call. The V end was cut by 0 bases, the J end by 3 bases, with 18 bases between. The CDR3 totals 17 residues. The germline V gene encodes CDR1 SGDLS and CDR2 YYNGEE. This chain's CDR3 is CASSVASFPTSYTEAFF. The DNA of the CDR3 is TGTGCCAGCAGCGTAGCTTCGTTTCCCACTTCCTACACTGAAGCTTTCTTT.

The J gene is TRBJ2-7, the V gene TRBV10-3; 7 nucleotides align to TRBD2. The CDR3 spans 16 residues. Germline trimming cut 0 bases from V and 0 bases from J; bases unmatched to any gene: 5. Germline V gene lookup returns CDR1 ENHRY and CDR2 SYGVKD. CDR3 region: CAISESGGGTSYEQYF. CDR3 coding DNA: TGTGCCATCAGTGAGTCGGGGGGGGGAACCTCCTACGAGCAGTACTTC.

The chain recombines TRBV6-5 with TRBJ2-5; D is possibly TRBD1 (5 bases). Per germline, CDR1 MNHEY and CDR2 SVGAGI. CDR3 size: 13 residues. V was shortened by 0 bases and J by 10 bases, with 12 bases between the two germline ends. CDR3 protein: CASSYSISRDQYF. The CDR3 nucleotides read TGTGCCAGCAGTTACTCGATTTCCAGGGACCAGTACTTC.

This clone was found a few times. The chain is built from TRBV2 and TRBJ1-1; D uncertain. Looked up from germline, CDR1 is SNHLY and CDR2 is FYNNEI. The CDR3 sequence is 11 residues long. Trimming left V 2 bases short and J 7 bases short, with 5 bases between. Here the CDR3 DNA reads TGTGCCAGCAGTGAATGGCTTGAAGCTTTCTTT. Translated: CASSEWLEAFF.

The chain is built from TRBV7-8 and TRBJ2-2; 8 bases align to TRBD2. From germline, CDR1 is SGHVS and CDR2 FQNEAQ. V lost 5 bases, J lost 6 bases, and 11 bases stayed unmatched. This CDR3 has 16 amino acids. The CDR3 coding sequence is TGTGCCAGCAGCCCGCCGGGCGGGAGGTCGTCCGGGGAGCTGTTTTTT. It is translated as CASSPPGGRSSGELFF. Drawing the rest from reference TRBV7-8 and TRBJ2-2, the complete variable domain is GAGVSQSPRYKVAKRGQDVALRCDPISGHVSLFWYQQALGQGPEFLTYFQNEAQLDKSGLPSDRFFAERPEGSVSTLKIQRTQQEDSAVYLCASSPPGGRSSGELFFGEGSRLTVL.

The rearrangement links TRBV30 to TRBJ2-7; 7 positions match TRBD2. Germline-derived CDR1 and CDR2 are GTSNPN and SVGIG (reference sequence). V gave up 2 bases and J gave up 4 bases; unmatched junction bases: 2. CDR3 length: 12 residues. This chain's CDR3 is CAWSWGGYEQYF. The DNA of the CDR3 is TGTGCCTGGAGTTGGGGGGGATACGAGCAGTACTTC. The variable domain in full, with the rest retrieved from reference TRBV30 and TRBJ2-7, is SQTIHQWPATLVQPVGSPLSLECTVEGTSNPNLYWYRQAAGRGLQLLFYSVGIGQISSEVPQNLSASRPQDRQFILSSKKLLLSDSGFYLCAWSWGGYEQYFGPGTRLTVT.